This T cell receptor beta chain was found in a study of a mutant IDH1 vaccine in newly diagnosed glioma. Study details: Vaccination started 4-6 weeks after radiotherapy alone, or with temozolomide cycles. Patients under treatment included 62.5% males and 37.5% females and had a mean age of around 37 years.

Time point described: week 11, during vaccination. The content of each vaccine dose was 300 ug of mutant IDH1 20-mer peptide, and topical imiquimod accompanied it. As concerns this clone: Its antigen is as yet unknown.

This table comes from immunoSEQ multiplex PCR, and its TCRdb copy is limited to in-frame clones, with some not included. Altogether more than 50,000 clones are present, approximately 91% being singletons, with the ten largest covering roughly 2.1%. The V end was cut by 7 bases, the J end by 3 bases, with 6 bases between. This CDR3 contains 11 residues. The germline gives CDR1 LNHDA, CDR2 SQIVND (reference sequence). The source material was PBMCs, sampled from a glioma patient whose treatment included an IDH1 peptide vaccine. The chain uses TRBV19 and TRBJ1-1; no firm D call. The TCR comes from a middle-aged man with glioma. The chain's CDR3 is CASTWDTEAFF. The CDR3 DNA reads TGTGCCAGTACTTGGGACACTGAAGCTTTCTTT.